This T cell receptor (beta chain) was recorded in a study of blood T cell repertoires in COVID-19. Germline loops: CDR1 SNHLY, CDR2 FYNNEI. V was cut by 7 bases and J by 3 bases, with 4 bases left in between. The CDR3 runs to 11 residues. Some clones are missing from TCRdb's copy, which holds only in-frame ones; the method was immunoSEQ multiplex PCR. The table records 150,000 to 200,000 clones, more than 80% of them present only once. The sample consisted of peripheral blood. This chain uses TRBV2 with TRBJ2-1; the D is unclear. The sequence derives from a man aged 55 to 70 with acute or convalescent COVID-19. The DNA for the CDR3 is TGTGCCAGCAAGAGCTACAATGAGCAGTTCTTC. Translating gives CASKSYNEQFF.